The clone carrying this T cell receptor (beta chain) was seen more than once but under ten times. Its antigen is not known. Generated by immunoSEQ multiplex PCR, the TCRdb table keeps only in-frame clones and is missing some. The sample yields 75,000 to 90,000 clones, about nine tenths seen once. Exclusion of a patient followed from autoimmune disease history or systemic immunosuppression. Germline CDR1 MNHEY, CDR2 SVGAGI. The CDR3 sequence is 14 residues long. The trim removed 6 bases at V and 5 bases at J, leaving 8 bases unmatched. The data originate from a study of OX40 agonist ivuxolimab in advanced cancers. Overall study: Patients treated during dose escalation were battling hepatocellular carcinoma, melanoma, renal cell or head and neck cancer. Partial responses were recorded for three patients, including one with hepatocellular carcinoma and two with cutaneous melanoma.

General observations from the study: CD8+ T cells were the subset that, on average, had more expanded clones than CD4+.

This chain joins TRBV6-5 and TRBJ2-3, with 7 bases lining up with TRBD1. The sample here was CD4+ or CD8+ T cells sorted from blood, taken in a trial of the OX40 agonist ivuxolimab. This receptor was taken from an adult with an advanced solid tumor such as melanoma, head and neck, liver or kidney cancer. In DNA, the CDR3 is TGTGCCAGCAGCCTCCTGGGACAGCGAGATACGCAGTATTTT. Protein sequence: CASSLLGQRDTQYF.